This T cell receptor beta chain derives from a study of monozygotic twins with inflammatory bowel disease (dated by TCRdb to between 2018 and 2021). For the study in its entirety: The complete study included around 30 monozygotic twin pairs: 19 IBD-discordant Danish pairs and nine German pairs, of which four were IBD-concordant and five were IBD-discordant. Each individual had, on average, about 151 000 unique TCRalpha sequences and 181 000 unique TCRbeta sequences available for analysis. The search for disease-associated traits relied mainly on comparing, within discordant pairs, IBD patients with their genetically identical healthy co-twins.

The CDR3 goes from the cysteine to the phenylalanine over 13 residues. DNA for this receptor is not on file. Preparation of the library involved 5' RACE. Preparation of each TCR library used 3,000 to 4,000 ng of total RNA. For each sample, cDNA was synthesized in eight separate reactions using SMARTScribe reverse transcriptase. During cDNA synthesis, template switching was used to introduce unique molecular identifiers that contained a 6-nucleotide sample barcode. Amplification of TCRalpha and TCRbeta cDNA involved two nested PCRs of 16 and 9 cycles, and each PCR was followed by bead purification. Before amplification, the cDNA was both treated with uracil DNA-glycosylase and purified with the QIAquick PCR purification kit. The second PCR added Illumina TruSeq-compatible adapters along with sample-specific barcodes. Library quality and concentration were checked on TapeStation and Qubit, and libraries were pooled at 5 ng each. Pooled libraries were sequenced on an Illumina HiSeq2500 single-index Rapid Run with 2 x 100 bp reads and custom sequencing primers. Processing in the source paper ran as follows. UMI-based consensus assembly with MiGEC version 1.2.6 was used to correct PCR and sequencing errors. MiXCR version 2.1.1 was used to carry out V(D)J alignment, clonotype assembly and CDR3 extraction. To normalise gene usage, clonotype sharing and MAIT/NKT TCR abundance, the top 1000, 10 000 and 20 000 clonotypes in each sample were analysed. Diversity was computed as the inverse Simpson index with the vegan R package after downsampling to 27 000 UMIs. Paired Mann-Whitney U tests were applied to discordant twin pairs, with Benjamini-Hochberg correction for multiple testing. Following TCRdb reprocessing, every CDR3 protein sequence forms one entry, and DNA is not provided. TCRdb's processing, not the authors', yielded these V and J calls. This sample's clone table shows around 230,000 distinct CDR3 sequences. The leading ten clones occupy 1.6% of the sample.

From each donor, a roughly 2.3 ml peripheral blood sample was drawn into PAXgene tubes and stored at -80 degrees C. Without T cell sorting, total RNA was isolated from whole blood using the PAXgene blood miRNA kit on an automated QIAcube. Peripheral blood from monozygotic twin pairs who were concordant or discordant for inflammatory bowel disease underwent deep TCRalpha and TCRbeta repertoire profiling using unique molecular barcoding. For every twin pair, smoking habits were documented, and each individual was categorised as a current, former or never smoker. Here is what the overall study found, with its caveats: Repertoire similarity did not differ between concordant and discordant twins, which could be due to limited statistical power. Because patients were on differing immunosuppressive treatments, the repertoires may have picked up extra background noise and inter-individual variability. No single strong signal or clonotype linked to IBD turned up in the results, so the idea that one exists was not supported. IBD patients shared fewer clonotypes with other individuals than healthy twins did, most markedly in patients showing signs of disease activity. Different T cell subtypes could not be distinguished in the analysis. IBD patients had lower TCRbeta repertoire diversity, measured by the inverse Simpson index, than their healthy co-twins.

With regard to this clonotype: Its antigen is not yet known.

Material for sequencing was blood. The rearranged segments are TRBV12-3 or TRBV12-4 and TRBJ1-1; TCRdb's assignment of TRBD1 cannot be checked, as there is no DNA. This TCR was recovered from a human donor with ulcerative colitis or Crohn's disease, or a healthy co-twin of an affected twin (not recorded which). CDR3 reads: CASSQNQGIEAFF.